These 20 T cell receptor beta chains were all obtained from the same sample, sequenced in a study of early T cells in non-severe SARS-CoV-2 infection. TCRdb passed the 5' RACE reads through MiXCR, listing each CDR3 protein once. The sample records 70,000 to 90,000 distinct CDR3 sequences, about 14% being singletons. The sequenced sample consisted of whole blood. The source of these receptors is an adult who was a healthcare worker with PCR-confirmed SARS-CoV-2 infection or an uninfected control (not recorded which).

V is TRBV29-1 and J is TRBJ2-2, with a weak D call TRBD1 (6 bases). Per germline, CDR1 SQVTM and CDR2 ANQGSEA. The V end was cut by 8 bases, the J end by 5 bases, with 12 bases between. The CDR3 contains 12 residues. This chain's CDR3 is CSIYRVTGELFF. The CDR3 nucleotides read TGCAGCATATACAGGGTTACCGGGGAGCTGTTTTTT.

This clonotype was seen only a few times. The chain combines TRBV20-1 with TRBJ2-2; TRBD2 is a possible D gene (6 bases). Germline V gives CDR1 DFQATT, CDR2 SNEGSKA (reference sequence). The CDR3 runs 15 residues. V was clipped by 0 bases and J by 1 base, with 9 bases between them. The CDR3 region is CSARDTSQNTGELFF. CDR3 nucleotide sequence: TGCAGTGCTAGAGATACTAGCCAGAACACCGGGGAGCTGTTTTTT.

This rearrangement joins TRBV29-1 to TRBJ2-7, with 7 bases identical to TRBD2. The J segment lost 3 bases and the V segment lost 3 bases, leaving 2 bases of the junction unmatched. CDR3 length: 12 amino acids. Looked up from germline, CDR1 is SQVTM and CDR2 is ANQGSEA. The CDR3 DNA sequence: TGCAGCGTTGACGGGGGGTACTACGAGCAGTACTTC. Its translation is CSVDGGYYEQYF.

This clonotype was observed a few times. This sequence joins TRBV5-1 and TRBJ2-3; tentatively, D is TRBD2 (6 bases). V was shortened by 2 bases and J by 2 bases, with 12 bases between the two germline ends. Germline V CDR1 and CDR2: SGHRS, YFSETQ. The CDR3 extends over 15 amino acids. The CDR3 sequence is CASSLKGGTTDTQYF. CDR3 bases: TGCGCCAGCAGCTTAAAAGGAGGGACCACAGATACGCAGTATTTT.

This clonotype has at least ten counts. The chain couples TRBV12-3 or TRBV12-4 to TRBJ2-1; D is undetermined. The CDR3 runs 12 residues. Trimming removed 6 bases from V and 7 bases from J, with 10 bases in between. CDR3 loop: CASRASLNEQFF. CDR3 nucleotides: TGTGCCAGCAGAGCCTCACTAAATGAGCAGTTCTTC.

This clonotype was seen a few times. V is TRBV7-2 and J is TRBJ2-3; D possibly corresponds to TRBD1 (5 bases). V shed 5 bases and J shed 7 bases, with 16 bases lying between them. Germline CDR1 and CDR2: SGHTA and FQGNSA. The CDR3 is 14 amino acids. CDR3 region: CASSLYGKGNTQYF. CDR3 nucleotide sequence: TGTGCCAGCAGCCTCTACGGAAAGGGGAATACGCAGTATTTT.

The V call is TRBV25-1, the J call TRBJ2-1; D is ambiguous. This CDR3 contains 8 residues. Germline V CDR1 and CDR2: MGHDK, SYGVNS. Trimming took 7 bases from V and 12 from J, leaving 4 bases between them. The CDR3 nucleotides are TGTGCCAGCATTCGGCAGTTCTTC. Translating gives CASIRQFF.

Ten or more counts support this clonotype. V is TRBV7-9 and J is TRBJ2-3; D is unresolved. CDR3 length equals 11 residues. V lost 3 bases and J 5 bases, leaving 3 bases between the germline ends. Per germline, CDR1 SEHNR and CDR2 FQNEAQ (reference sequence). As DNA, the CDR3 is TGTGCCAGCAGCTTTGGAGATACGCAGTATTTT. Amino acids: CASSFGDTQYF.

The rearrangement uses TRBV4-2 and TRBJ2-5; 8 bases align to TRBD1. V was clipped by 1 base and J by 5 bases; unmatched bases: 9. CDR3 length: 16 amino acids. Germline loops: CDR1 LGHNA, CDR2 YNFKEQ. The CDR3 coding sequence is TGTGCCAGCAGCCAAGGTACAGGGGGAGGTTTGGAGACCCAGTACTTC. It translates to CASSQGTGGGLETQYF.

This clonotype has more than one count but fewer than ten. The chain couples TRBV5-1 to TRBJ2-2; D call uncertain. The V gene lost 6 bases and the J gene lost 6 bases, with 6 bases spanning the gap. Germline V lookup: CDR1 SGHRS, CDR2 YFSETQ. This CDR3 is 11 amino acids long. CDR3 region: CASIGAGELFF. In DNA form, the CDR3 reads TGCGCCAGCATCGGAGCCGGGGAGCTGTTTTTT.

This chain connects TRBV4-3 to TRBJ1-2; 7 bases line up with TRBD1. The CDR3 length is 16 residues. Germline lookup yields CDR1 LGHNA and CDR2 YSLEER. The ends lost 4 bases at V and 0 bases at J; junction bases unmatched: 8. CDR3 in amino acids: CASSPAPGQTNYGYTF. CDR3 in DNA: TGCGCCAGCAGCCCAGCTCCGGGACAGACTAACTATGGCTACACCTTC.

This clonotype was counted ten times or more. The CDR3 here is CASRPGLESNYGYTF. CDR3 in DNA: TGTGCCAGCAGGCCGGGACTTGAATCTAACTATGGCTACACCTTC. The chain is built from TRBV2 and TRBJ1-2; D perhaps matches TRBD1 (5 bases). Trimming shortened V by 6 bases and J by 0 bases, and 14 bases separated the two germline ends. Per the germline V gene, CDR1 is SNHLY and CDR2 is FYNNEI. There are 15 residues in the CDR3. Full variable domain (remainder filled in from reference TRBV2 and TRBJ1-2): EPEVTQTPSHQVTQMGQEVILRCVPISNHLYFYWYRQILGQKVEFLVSFYNNEISEKSEIFDDQFSVERPDGSNFTLKIRSTKLEDSAMYFCASRPGLESNYGYTFGSGTRLTVV.

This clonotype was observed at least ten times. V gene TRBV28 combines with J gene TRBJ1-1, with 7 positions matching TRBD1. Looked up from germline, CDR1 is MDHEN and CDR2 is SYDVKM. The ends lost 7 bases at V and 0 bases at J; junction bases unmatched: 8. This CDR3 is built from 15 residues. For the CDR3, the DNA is TGTGCCAGCATACTTAGAAGGGGGCTGAACACTGAAGCTTTCTTT. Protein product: CASILRRGLNTEAFF.

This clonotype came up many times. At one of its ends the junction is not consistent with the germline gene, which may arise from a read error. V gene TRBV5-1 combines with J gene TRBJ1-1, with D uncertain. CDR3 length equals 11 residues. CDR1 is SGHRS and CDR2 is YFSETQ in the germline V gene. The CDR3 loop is CASSLGTEAFF. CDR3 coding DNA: TGTGCCAGCAGTTTAGGCACTGAAGCTTTCTTT.

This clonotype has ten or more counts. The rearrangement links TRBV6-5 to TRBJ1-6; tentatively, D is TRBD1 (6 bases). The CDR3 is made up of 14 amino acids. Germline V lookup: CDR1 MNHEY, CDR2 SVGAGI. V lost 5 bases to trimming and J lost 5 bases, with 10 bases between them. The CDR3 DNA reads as TGTGCCAGCAGTCTCGGACAGCATAATTCACCCCTCCACTTT. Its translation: CASSLGQHNSPLHF.

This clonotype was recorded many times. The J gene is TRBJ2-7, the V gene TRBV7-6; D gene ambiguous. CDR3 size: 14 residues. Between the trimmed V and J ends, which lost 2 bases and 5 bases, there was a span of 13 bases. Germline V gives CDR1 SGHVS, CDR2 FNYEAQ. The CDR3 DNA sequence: TGTGCCAGCAGCTTACATTCCTTTTATGACGAGCAGTACTTC. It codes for CASSLHSFYDEQYF.

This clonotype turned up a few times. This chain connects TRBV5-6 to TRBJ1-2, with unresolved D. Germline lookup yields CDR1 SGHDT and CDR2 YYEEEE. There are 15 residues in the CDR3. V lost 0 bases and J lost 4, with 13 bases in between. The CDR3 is CASSLVVLEIYGYTF. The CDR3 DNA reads TGTGCCAGCAGCTTGGTAGTTTTGGAGATCTATGGCTACACCTTC.

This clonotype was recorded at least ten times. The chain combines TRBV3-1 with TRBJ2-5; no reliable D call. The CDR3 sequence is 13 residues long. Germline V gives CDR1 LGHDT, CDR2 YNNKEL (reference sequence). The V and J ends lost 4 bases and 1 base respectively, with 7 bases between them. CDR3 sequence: CASSPVPQETQYF. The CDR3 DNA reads TGTGCCAGCAGCCCAGTACCCCAAGAGACCCAGTACTTC.

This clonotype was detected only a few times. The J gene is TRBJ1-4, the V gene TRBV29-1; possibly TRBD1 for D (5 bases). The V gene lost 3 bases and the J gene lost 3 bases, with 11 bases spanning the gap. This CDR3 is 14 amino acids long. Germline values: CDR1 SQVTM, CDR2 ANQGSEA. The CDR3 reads CSVEASGSNEKLFF. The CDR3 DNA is TGCAGCGTTGAGGCTTCAGGGTCTAATGAAAAACTGTTTTTT.

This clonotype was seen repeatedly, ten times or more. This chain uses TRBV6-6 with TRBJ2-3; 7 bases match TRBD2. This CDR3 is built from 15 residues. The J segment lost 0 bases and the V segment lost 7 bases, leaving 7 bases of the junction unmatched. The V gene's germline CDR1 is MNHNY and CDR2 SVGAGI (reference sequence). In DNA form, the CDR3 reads TGTGCCAGCACCCCGTGGGGGGGGAGCACAGATACGCAGTATTTT. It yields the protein CASTPWGGSTDTQYF.